This T cell receptor beta chain was recovered during a study of cytomegalovirus exposure and HLA in healthy donors. Study summary: HLA-typed donors were the source of 86 million or so unique TCRs held in an early data release. Caucasian-associated ancestry cluster membership applied to approximately 80% of under 450 genotyped donors. Study conclusions and caveats: Accurate HLA-A and HLA-B prediction from TCR beta sequences was reported for most subjects. The Asian-associated ancestry cluster reportedly had fewer N-insertions than the approximately 650-donor mean in a later analysis.

PCR amplification relied on 60 Vbeta primers (plus 13 Jbeta primers). Data came from immunoSEQ multiplex PCR; TCRdb stores just in-frame clones and leaves some out. The repertoire has about 140,000 clones, roughly 9.4% of them found once; the top ten carry 1.8%. There are a few counts of this clone. The target antigen is unknown. With V trimmed by 4 bases and J by 9 bases, 9 bases remained unmatched. The CDR3 is made up of 16 amino acids. CDR1 MDHEN and CDR2 SYDVKM come from the germline V gene. This TCR was recovered from a male donor in good health and CMV-seronegative. The chain couples TRBV28 to TRBJ1-6; the match to TRBD1 covers 10 bases. The sequencing input was PBMCs. CDR3 nucleotides: TGTGCCAGCAGTTCCTCCGCGGGACAGGGGATTTCACCCCTCCACTTT. This translates into CASSSSAGQGISPLHF.